Listed below are T cell receptor beta chains from one sample, sequenced in a study of OX40 agonist ivuxolimab in advanced cancers. Data came from immunoSEQ multiplex PCR; TCRdb stores just in-frame clones and leaves some out. The table lists tens of thousands of clones, approximately 81% of them singletons. The sample here was CD4+ or CD8+ T cells sorted from blood, taken in a trial of the OX40 agonist ivuxolimab. All receptors come from an adult with an advanced solid tumor such as melanoma, head and neck, liver or kidney cancer. Each CDR3 is given with its conserved first and last residue. D genes are given only for firm matches. Rows may omit the clone size; those that give it use once, few, many or a size class.

j_gene: TRBJ2-5; v_gene: TRBV11-3; abundance: few; d_gene: -; CDR3aa: CASSPASQETQYF; CDR3nt: TGTGCCAGCAGCCCCGCCTCTCAAGAGACCCAGTACTTC
j_gene: TRBJ2-7; v_gene: TRBV19; abundance: -; d_gene: TRBD1; CDR3aa: CASRPKGTGSYEQYF; CDR3nt: TGTGCCAGTAGGCCAAAAGGGACAGGGTCTTACGAGCAGTACTTC
j_gene: TRBJ2-5; v_gene: TRBV6-1; abundance: -; d_gene: -; CDR3aa: CASRSGTGYQETQYF; CDR3nt: TGTGCCAGCCGTTCAGGGACCGGGTACCAAGAGACCCAGTACTTC
j_gene: TRBJ2-2; v_gene: TRBV7-2; abundance: once; d_gene: TRBD1; CDR3aa: CASSLALGQGGGELFF; CDR3nt: TGTGCCAGCAGCTTAGCTCTAGGACAGGGAGGCGGGGAGCTGTTTTTT
j_gene: TRBJ2-7; v_gene: TRBV6-5; abundance: once; d_gene: -; CDR3aa: CASNRQDRTTQYF; CDR3nt: TGTGCCAGCAACCGACAGGACCGTACGACGCAGTACTTC
j_gene: TRBJ2-1; v_gene: TRBV30; abundance: -; d_gene: TRBD2; CDR3aa: CAWRTTSARNEQFF; CDR3nt: TGTGCCTGGAGAACGACTAGCGCGAGGAATGAGCAGTTCTTC
j_gene: TRBJ2-1; v_gene: TRBV11-2; abundance: -; d_gene: -; CDR3aa: CASSLDLGLYEQFF; CDR3nt: TGTGCCAGCAGCTTAGATCTCGGGCTTTATGAGCAGTTCTTC
j_gene: TRBJ2-1; v_gene: TRBV6-5; abundance: -; d_gene: TRBD2; CDR3aa: CASSYVGLKFF; CDR3nt: TGTGCCAGCAGTTACGTGGGACTAAAGTTCTTC
j_gene: TRBJ1-1; v_gene: TRBV9; abundance: -; d_gene: -; CDR3aa: CASSVTIGGTEAFF; CDR3nt: TGTGCCAGCAGCGTCACCATAGGTGGCACTGAAGCTTTCTTT
j_gene: TRBJ1-4; v_gene: TRBV2; abundance: -; d_gene: -; CDR3aa: CASSQNEKLFF; CDR3nt: TGTGCCAGCAGTCAGAATGAAAAACTGTTTTTT
j_gene: TRBJ1-1; v_gene: TRBV9; abundance: -; d_gene: TRBD1; CDR3aa: CASSTGVGNTEAFF; CDR3nt: TGTGCCAGCAGTACAGGGGTGGGGAACACTGAAGCTTTCTTT
j_gene: TRBJ2-3; v_gene: TRBV7-2; abundance: -; d_gene: -; CDR3aa: CASSSPARSVLLTDTQYF; CDR3nt: TGTGCCAGCAGCAGCCCCGCCCGCAGTGTCCTACTCACAGATACGCAGTATTTT
j_gene: TRBJ1-1; v_gene: TRBV5-6; abundance: -; d_gene: -; CDR3aa: CASSQRGWTEAFF; CDR3nt: TGTGCCAGCAGCCAGAGGGGGTGGACTGAAGCTTTCTTT
j_gene: TRBJ2-5; v_gene: TRBV7-2; abundance: -; d_gene: TRBD2; CDR3aa: CASDEWEGLAETQYF; CDR3nt: TGTGCCAGCGACGAGTGGGAGGGACTAGCAGAGACCCAGTACTTC
j_gene: TRBJ2-7; v_gene: TRBV28; abundance: -; d_gene: TRBD1; CDR3aa: CASSLAGTGYYEQYF; CDR3nt: TGTGCCAGCAGTTTGGCCGGGACAGGGTACTACGAGCAGTACTTC
j_gene: TRBJ2-1; v_gene: TRBV29-1; abundance: few; d_gene: TRBD1; CDR3aa: CSVRRTGAYNEQFF; CDR3nt: TGCAGCGTTCGACGAACAGGGGCCTACAATGAGCAGTTCTTC
j_gene: TRBJ2-3; v_gene: TRBV30; abundance: -; d_gene: -; CDR3aa: CAWSGRGSTDTQYF; CDR3nt: TGTGCCTGGAGCGGACGGGGGAGCACAGATACGCAGTATTTT
j_gene: TRBJ2-1; v_gene: TRBV5-1; abundance: -; d_gene: TRBD2; CDR3aa: CASRTSGDNEQFF; CDR3nt: TGCGCCAGCAGGACTAGCGGGGACAATGAGCAGTTCTTC
j_gene: TRBJ2-3; v_gene: TRBV5-1; abundance: few; d_gene: -; CDR3aa: CASSLEVGDTQYF; CDR3nt: TGCGCCAGCAGCTTGGAGGTGGGAGATACGCAGTATTTT
j_gene: TRBJ1-1; v_gene: TRBV28; abundance: -; d_gene: -; CDR3aa: CASRLPGRSPTEAFF; CDR3nt: TGTGCCAGCAGACTACCGGGACGGTCGCCCACTGAAGCTTTCTTT
j_gene: TRBJ2-2; v_gene: TRBV11-2; abundance: -; d_gene: TRBD2; CDR3aa: CASSLGTSGRSTGELFF; CDR3nt: TGTGCCAGCAGCTTAGGGACTAGCGGGAGGAGCACCGGGGAGCTGTTTTTT
j_gene: TRBJ2-7; v_gene: TRBV11-1; abundance: -; d_gene: -; CDR3aa: CASSLDPARVGLEQYF; CDR3nt: TGTGCCAGCAGCTTAGACCCTGCCCGGGTGGGGCTCGAGCAGTACTTC
j_gene: TRBJ1-2; v_gene: TRBV14; abundance: -; d_gene: -; CDR3aa: CASSQAYSYGYTF; CDR3nt: TGTGCCAGCAGCCAAGCTTACAGTTATGGCTACACCTTC
j_gene: TRBJ2-1; v_gene: TRBV7-8; abundance: -; d_gene: TRBD1; CDR3aa: CASSSGTANEQFF; CDR3nt: TGTGCCAGCAGCTCCGGGACAGCCAATGAGCAGTTCTTC
j_gene: TRBJ2-2; v_gene: TRBV6-6; abundance: -; d_gene: TRBD1; CDR3aa: CASSSRTGGTGELFF; CDR3nt: TGTGCCAGCAGTTCCCGGACAGGGGGCACCGGGGAGCTGTTTTTT
j_gene: TRBJ2-1; v_gene: TRBV7-9; abundance: -; d_gene: TRBD1; CDR3aa: CASRGTGGVDEQFF; CDR3nt: TGTGCCAGCAGGGGGACAGGGGGCGTCGATGAGCAGTTCTTC
j_gene: TRBJ1-2; v_gene: TRBV9; abundance: -; d_gene: -; CDR3aa: CASSSSARSNYGYTF; CDR3nt: TGTGCCAGCAGCTCAAGTGCAAGGTCTAACTATGGCTACACCTTC
j_gene: TRBJ2-7; v_gene: TRBV7-2; abundance: -; d_gene: TRBD2; CDR3aa: CASSKRLAGAYEQYF; CDR3nt: TGTGCCAGCAGCAAACGCCTAGCGGGAGCCTACGAGCAGTACTTC
j_gene: TRBJ2-7; v_gene: TRBV13; abundance: -; d_gene: -; CDR3aa: CASSLGASSYEQYF; CDR3nt: TGTGCCAGCAGCTTAGGCGCGTCCTCCTACGAGCAGTACTTC
j_gene: TRBJ1-1; v_gene: TRBV18; abundance: -; d_gene: -; CDR3aa: CASSPTDSLNTEAFF; CDR3nt: TGTGCCAGCTCACCCACGGACAGCCTGAACACTGAAGCTTTCTTT
j_gene: TRBJ1-2; v_gene: TRBV5-1; abundance: -; d_gene: TRBD1; CDR3aa: CASSLADRVGGYTF; CDR3nt: TGCGCCAGCAGCTTGGCGGACAGGGTCGGAGGCTACACCTTC
j_gene: TRBJ2-7; v_gene: TRBV5-6; abundance: -; d_gene: -; CDR3aa: CASSLDWGNYEQYF; CDR3nt: TGTGCCAGCAGCTTGGACTGGGGGAACTACGAGCAGTACTTC
j_gene: TRBJ1-1; v_gene: TRBV2; abundance: -; d_gene: TRBD1; CDR3aa: CASSVEGQGKVEAFF; CDR3nt: TGTGCCAGCAGTGTTGAAGGACAGGGAAAGGTTGAAGCTTTCTTT
j_gene: TRBJ1-1; v_gene: TRBV4-2; abundance: once; d_gene: -; CDR3aa: CASSPKGVPGNTEAFF; CDR3nt: TGTGCCAGCAGCCCAAAGGGGGTCCCTGGGAACACTGAAGCTTTCTTT
j_gene: TRBJ2-7; v_gene: TRBV28; abundance: -; d_gene: TRBD1; CDR3aa: CASSFTGTGLYEQYF; CDR3nt: TGTGCCAGCAGTTTTACCGGGACAGGGCTATACGAGCAGTACTTC
j_gene: TRBJ1-4; v_gene: TRBV7-9; abundance: -; d_gene: -; CDR3aa: CASTIDGATNEKLFF; CDR3nt: TGTGCCAGCACTATCGACGGTGCAACTAATGAAAAACTGTTTTTT
j_gene: TRBJ1-5; v_gene: TRBV29-1; abundance: -; d_gene: TRBD1; CDR3aa: CSARTGGANQPQHF; CDR3nt: TGCAGCGCCCGGACAGGGGGCGCAAATCAGCCCCAGCATTTT
j_gene: TRBJ1-1; v_gene: TRBV5-1; abundance: -; d_gene: -; CDR3aa: CASSSPEPQGAFF; CDR3nt: TGCGCCAGCAGCTCCCCGGAACCTCAGGGAGCTTTCTTT
j_gene: TRBJ2-2; v_gene: TRBV5-1; abundance: -; d_gene: TRBD2; CDR3aa: CASSSSGTTNTGELFF; CDR3nt: TGCGCCAGCAGCTCCAGCGGGACGACGAACACCGGGGAGCTGTTTTTT
j_gene: TRBJ1-1; v_gene: TRBV5-5; abundance: few; d_gene: -; CDR3aa: CASSSLQASRGTEAFF; CDR3nt: TGTGCCAGCAGCTCACTACAGGCCTCAAGGGGGACTGAAGCTTTCTTT
j_gene: TRBJ2-2; v_gene: TRBV4-1; abundance: -; d_gene: TRBD2; CDR3aa: CASSHGLAVDPPPELFF; CDR3nt: TGCGCCAGCAGTCACGGACTAGCGGTCGATCCTCCCCCGGAGCTGTTTTTT
j_gene: TRBJ1-5; v_gene: TRBV21-1; abundance: -; d_gene: -; CDR3aa: CASSNQDNQPQHF; CDR3nt: TGTGCCAGCAGCAACCAGGACAATCAGCCCCAGCATTTT
j_gene: TRBJ1-2; v_gene: TRBV7-2; abundance: -; d_gene: -; CDR3aa: CASSPQWQDYGYTF; CDR3nt: TGTGCCAGCAGCCCTCAGTGGCAGGACTATGGCTACACCTTC
j_gene: TRBJ1-2; v_gene: TRBV21-1; abundance: -; d_gene: -; CDR3aa: CASSKVNCRGVQNYGYTF; CDR3nt: TGTGCCAGCAGCAAGGTCAACTGTCGGGGGGTTCAGAACTATGGCTACACCTTC
j_gene: TRBJ1-2; v_gene: TRBV7-2; abundance: -; d_gene: -; CDR3aa: CASSLAGGLYTF; CDR3nt: TGTGCCAGCAGCTTAGCGGGGGGGCTCTACACCTTC
j_gene: TRBJ2-2; v_gene: TRBV5-6; abundance: -; d_gene: -; CDR3aa: CASSLDGPSGTGELFF; CDR3nt: TGTGCCAGCAGCTTAGACGGACCCTCGGGCACCGGGGAGCTGTTTTTT
j_gene: TRBJ1-1; v_gene: TRBV13; abundance: -; d_gene: -; CDR3aa: CASSYDRLNTEAFF; CDR3nt: TGTGCCAGCAGCTACGACAGGCTGAACACTGAAGCTTTCTTT
j_gene: TRBJ1-2; v_gene: TRBV5-1; abundance: few; d_gene: -; CDR3aa: CASSLEGDYGYTF; CDR3nt: TGCGCCAGCAGCTTGGAGGGGGATTATGGCTACACCTTC
j_gene: TRBJ1-2; v_gene: TRBV29-1; abundance: -; d_gene: -; CDR3aa: CSARALGTDEYGYTF; CDR3nt: TGCAGCGCAAGAGCCTTAGGGACGGATGAATATGGCTACACCTTC
j_gene: TRBJ1-2; v_gene: TRBV19; abundance: -; d_gene: -; CDR3aa: CASSMHSGVGYTF; CDR3nt: TGTGCCAGTAGTATGCATTCGGGGGTCGGCTACACCTTC
j_gene: TRBJ2-7; v_gene: TRBV7-9; abundance: -; d_gene: TRBD2; CDR3aa: CASSSGTSGPGYEQYF; CDR3nt: TGTGCCAGCAGCTCCGGGACTAGCGGGCCAGGCTACGAGCAGTACTTC
j_gene: TRBJ1-1; v_gene: TRBV5-1; abundance: once; d_gene: -; CDR3aa: CASSLWGPPNTEAFF; CDR3nt: TGCGCCAGCAGCTTGTGGGGGCCCCCCAACACTGAAGCTTTCTTT